A selection of T cell receptor beta chains follows, all from one sample in a study of cytomegalovirus exposure and HLA in healthy donors. Generated by immunoSEQ multiplex PCR, the TCRdb table keeps only in-frame clones and is missing some. The sample gives some 130,000 clones, roughly 79% of which show up once; 30% is in the top ten. Sequencing used PBMCs. These receptors were taken from a man aged 25 to 40 in good health and CMV-seropositive. Each CDR3 is given with its conserved first and last residue. Each record gives: D gene, clone size, V gene, J gene, CDR3 DNA, CDR3 protein. The D gene is left open where the match is weak. Clone size, where shown, is once, few, many, or a class for clones that have expanded.

.	.	TRBV10-1	TRBJ1-4	TGCGCCAGCAGTGAGTCGATGACATCTGGTGAAAAACTGTTTTTT	CASSESMTSGEKLFF
.	.	TRBV30	TRBJ2-7	TGTGCCTGGAGTCTTAGCTCCTACGAGCAGTACTTC	CAWSLSSYEQYF
.	.	TRBV5-4	TRBJ2-7	TGTGCCAGCCGAAGTGAGAGAACCTACGAGCAGTACTTC	CASRSERTYEQYF
.	.	TRBV15	TRBJ2-7	TGTGCCACCAGCAGTACCTACGAGCAGTACTTC	CATSSTYEQYF
.	.	TRBV9	TRBJ1-2	TGTGCCAGCAGCGTGACCCGCAACAGCTATGGCTACACCTTC	CASSVTRNSYGYTF
TRBD2	.	TRBV5-4	TRBJ2-2	TGTGCCAGCAGCCCCAGCGGGAGCCGCGCCGGGGAGCTGTTTTTT	CASSPSGSRAGELFF
.	.	TRBV7-8	TRBJ2-1	TGTGCCAGCAGCTCGGGGAGCTCCTACAATGAGCAGTTCTTC	CASSSGSSYNEQFF
.	once	TRBV9	TRBJ1-1	TGTGCCAGCAGCGTACGGGGATTGAACACTGAAGCTTTCTTT	CASSVRGLNTEAFF
.	.	TRBV5-1	TRBJ2-1	TGCGCCAGCAGCTTGGACCCTAACTACAATGAGCAGTTCTTC	CASSLDPNYNEQFF
.	.	TRBV21-1	TRBJ2-5	TGTGCCAGCAGCAAAGAGCGGCTAGCGGGCCAAGAGACCCAGTACTTC	CASSKERLAGQETQYF
TRBD1	.	TRBV5-4	TRBJ2-3	TGTGCCAGCAGCAATCAGGGGGCAGATACGCAGTATTTT	CASSNQGADTQYF
.	.	TRBV21-1	TRBJ2-7	TGTGCCAGCAGTCGATTTTGCGGGAACTCCTACGAGCAGTACTTC	CASSRFCGNSYEQYF
TRBD2	.	TRBV9	TRBJ2-1	TGTGCCAGCAGCGTAAGCGGGGAGAGCTACAATGAGCAGTTCTTC	CASSVSGESYNEQFF
.	.	TRBV5-1	TRBJ2-3	TGCGCCAGCAGCTTGATGGCGGCCACAGATACGCAGTATTTT	CASSLMAATDTQYF
TRBD2	once	TRBV10-3	TRBJ2-7	TGTGCCATCAGTGAGTCGGGGCGGGAGGTCCACGAGCAGTACTTC	CAISESGREVHEQYF
TRBD1	once	TRBV7-9	TRBJ1-2	TGTGCCAGCAGCCAAGGACAGGTATACGGCTACACCTTC	CASSQGQVYGYTF
.	.	TRBV29-1	TRBJ1-1	TGCAGCGTTGATCAGGGTGAAGCTTTCTTT	CSVDQGEAFF
.	.	TRBV18	TRBJ2-6	TGTGCCAGCTCACCGACTATTCTTGGGGCCAACGTCCTGACTTTC	CASSPTILGANVLTF
TRBD1	.	TRBV6-6	TRBJ2-7	TGTGCCAGCAGTTACAAGGGGGCCGCCTACGAGCAGTACTTC	CASSYKGAAYEQYF
.	.	TRBV2	TRBJ1-6	TGTGCCAGCGGCCGCGGATCCTATAATTCACCCCTCCACTTT	CASGRGSYNSPLHF
TRBD2	.	TRBV5-1	TRBJ2-1	TGCGCCAGCAGCTTGGGGACTAGCGGGTTTACCTCCCATGAGCAGTTCTTC	CASSLGTSGFTSHEQFF
TRBD1	.	TRBV2	TRBJ1-1	TGTGCCAGCAGTGTGCACAGGGGGCTGGGAAACACTGAAGCTTTCTTT	CASSVHRGLGNTEAFF
.	.	TRBV5-1	TRBJ2-1	TGCGCCAGCAGCTTCGACAGGAGCGAGCAGTTCTTC	CASSFDRSEQFF
.	once	TRBV7-2	TRBJ2-2	TGTGCCAGCAGCTTATTGTCAGGGACCGGGGAGCTGTTTTTT	CASSLLSGTGELFF
TRBD2	once	TRBV19	TRBJ2-1	TGTGCCAGTACCCGGGGGGAGGGCAGATACAATGAGCAGTTCTTC	CASTRGEGRYNEQFF
.	.	TRBV9	TRBJ2-3	TGTGCCAGCAATAGGGGGGGAGATACGCAGTATTTT	CASNRGGDTQYF
TRBD1	.	TRBV12-5	TRBJ2-5	TGTGCTAGTGGTTTGCCCAGACAGGGGGCTCAAGAGACCCAGTACTTC	CASGLPRQGAQETQYF
TRBD2	.	TRBV7-3	TRBJ2-5	TGTGCCAGCAGCTTAACGTTAGCGGGAGTCCGGGAGACCCAGTACTTC	CASSLTLAGVRETQYF
.	.	TRBV6-1	TRBJ2-7	TGTGCCAGCAGTGTTGGCGGTAGCTCCTACGAGCAGTACTTC	CASSVGGSSYEQYF
TRBD1	few	TRBV19	TRBJ1-5	TGTGCCAGTAAGGGGGCGGGACGGCGGAATCAGCCCCAGCATTTT	CASKGAGRRNQPQHF
TRBD2	.	TRBV10-3	TRBJ2-1	TGTGCCATCAGTGAGTCGGGGGCTAGCGGGGGCAATGAGCAGTTCTTC	CAISESGASGGNEQFF
.	.	TRBV7-8	TRBJ1-6	TGTGCCAGCAGCTTAAGCAGGGGTTCACCCCTCCACTTT	CASSLSRGSPLHF
TRBD1	.	TRBV18	TRBJ2-2	TGTGCCAGCTCACCACCGGGGACAGAACACACCGGGGAGCTGTTTTTT	CASSPPGTEHTGELFF
.	.	TRBV14	TRBJ2-1	TGTGCCAGCAGCCAAGACCTGAGTAATGAGCAGTTCTTC	CASSQDLSNEQFF
TRBD2	.	TRBV6-6	TRBJ2-1	TGTGCCAGCGGCCGGGGGGACGCCAATGAGCAGTTCTTC	CASGRGDANEQFF